Listed below are T cell receptor beta chains from one sample, sequenced in a study of long-term antiretroviral therapy in people with HIV. Sequencing was performed with immunoSEQ multiplex PCR; in TCRdb, only in-frame clones are kept and a portion is missing. The sample lists about 18,000 clones, approximately 80% seen once, with roughly 18% in the top ten. The sample was unsorted PBMCs, taken 0.6 years after starting antiretroviral therapy. These receptors were collected from a young woman with HIV. Each CDR3 is given with its conserved first and last residue. The D gene is left open where the match is weak. Only part of the rows carry a size: once, few, many, or a class if the clone is expanded.

J gene | D gene | clone size | CDR3 length | V gene | CDR3 DNA | CDR3 protein
TRBJ2-5 | TRBD2 | medium-sized | 15 | TRBV7-9 | TGTGCCAGCAGCGTTAGCGGGGGGATACAAGAGACCCAGTACTTC | CASSVSGGIQETQYF
TRBJ2-5 | - | - | 13 | TRBV30 | TGTGCCTGGAGTCGGAGACGACGTGAGACCCAGTACTTC | CAWSRRRRETQYF
TRBJ2-7 | - | - | 13 | TRBV27 | TGTGCCAGCAGTTTGTCGCGGGGCTACGAGCAGTACTTC | CASSLSRGYEQYF
TRBJ1-4 | - | - | 9 | TRBV7-3 | TGTGCCAGCAGCTCCCGACTGTTTTTT | CASSSRLFF
TRBJ2-4 | - | - | 13 | TRBV6-5 | TGTGCCAGCAGTTTATCTCCCGTGGGCATTCAGTACTTC | CASSLSPVGIQYF
TRBJ1-5 | - | - | 14 | TRBV6-6 | TGTGCCAGCAATACACAGGGATCTAATCAGCCCCAGCATTTT | CASNTQGSNQPQHF
TRBJ2-6 | TRBD1 | - | 15 | TRBV19 | TGTGCCAGTAGGAGAGACAGGGCTGGGGCCAACGTCCTGACTTTC | CASRRDRAGANVLTF
TRBJ2-7 | TRBD2 | few | 15 | TRBV27 | TGTGCCAGCAGGAGGACTAGCGGGAGTACCTACGAGCAGTACTTC | CASRRTSGSTYEQYF
TRBJ2-3 | TRBD2 | - | 16 | TRBV19 | TGTGCCAGTAGCCAGAGCGGGGGGCAGTTGCGAGATACGCAGTATTTT | CASSQSGGQLRDTQYF
TRBJ2-5 | - | - | 15 | TRBV9 | TGTGCCAGCAGCCCGGCAGGGGCCGCTCTGAAGACCCAGTACTTC | CASSPAGAALKTQYF
TRBJ1-2 | - | - | 16 | TRBV10-3 | TGTGCCATCAGTGAGTCCACGGGACCGTCTAACTATGGCTACACCTTC | CAISESTGPSNYGYTF
TRBJ1-5 | - | - | 12 | TRBV7-2 | TGTGCCAGCAGCCACGACAATCAGCCCCAGCATTTT | CASSHDNQPQHF
TRBJ2-6 | - | - | 16 | TRBV5-1 | TGCGCCAGCAGCTTGGCCCCAGGATCAGGGGCCAACGTCCTGACTTTC | CASSLAPGSGANVLTF
TRBJ1-1 | - | - | 11 | TRBV20-1 | TGCAGTGCTAGGTGGGGAGTTGAAGCTTTCTTT | CSARWGVEAFF
TRBJ1-1 | - | - | 13 | TRBV7-3 | TGTGCCAGCAGCTATGCGCTTGGCACTGAAGCTTTCTTT | CASSYALGTEAFF
TRBJ2-1 | - | - | 12 | TRBV15 | TGTGCCACCAGCGAGGTGTTCGGTGAGCAGTTCTTC | CATSEVFGEQFF
TRBJ2-7 | - | - | 16 | TRBV4-3 | TGCGCCAGCAGCCAAACCCCGCGCGGGCCCTCCTACGAGCAGTACTTC | CASSQTPRGPSYEQYF
TRBJ2-2 | - | - | 15 | TRBV7-2 | TGTGCCAGCACCCAAGCCTCTATTCGGACCGGGGAGCTGTTTTTT | CASTQASIRTGELFF
TRBJ1-6 | - | few | 15 | TRBV7-2 | TGTGCCAGCAGCTTCCTCGGGGGAAGAAATTCACCCCTCCACTTT | CASSFLGGRNSPLHF
TRBJ1-6 | - | - | 15 | TRBV7-2 | TGTGCCAGCAGCTCAACGACAGGCCTCAATTCACCCCTCCACTTT | CASSSTTGLNSPLHF
TRBJ1-6 | - | - | 18 | TRBV9 | TGTGCCAGCAGCGTAGGTTTAGGGAGACTGGATTATAATTCACCCCTCCACTTT | CASSVGLGRLDYNSPLHF
TRBJ2-7 | TRBD2 | - | 17 | TRBV11-2 | TGTGCCAGCAGCCTGGGACTAGCGGGATATTATTCCTACGAGCAGTACTTC | CASSLGLAGYYSYEQYF
TRBJ2-1 | - | - | 15 | TRBV19 | TGTGCCAGTAGTATAGGGACGGGAGTCTCATATGAGCAGTTCTTC | CASSIGTGVSYEQFF
TRBJ1-6 | - | - | 18 | TRBV4-2 | TGTGCCAGCAGCCAAGCGACCCCCCCCGGGCTTGGTAATTCACCCCTCCACTTT | CASSQATPPGLGNSPLHF
TRBJ2-7 | TRBD1 | - | 15 | TRBV11-3 | TGTGCCAGCAGCTTAGGACAGGGGGTTGGTTACGAGCAGTACTTC | CASSLGQGVGYEQYF
TRBJ1-2 | - | once | 12 | TRBV29-1 | TGCAGCGTTCGGAACAGGGACTATGGCTACACCTTC | CSVRNRDYGYTF
TRBJ2-1 | TRBD1 | - | 14 | TRBV5-1 | TGCGCCAGCGCTCCCGGGACAGGGCACAATGAGCAGTTCTTC | CASAPGTGHNEQFF
TRBJ2-1 | - | - | 15 | TRBV6-6 | TGTGCCAGCAGTTACCGCTCCCCACCCTACAATGAGCAGTTCTTC | CASSYRSPPYNEQFF
TRBJ2-2 | - | - | 14 | TRBV27 | TGTGCCAGCAGTACCCGGGGGGCTTTCGGGGAGCTGTTTTTT | CASSTRGAFGELFF
TRBJ2-3 | - | - | 15 | TRBV11-2 | TGTGCCAGCAGCTTAGTCTTAATAGCTACAGATACGCAGTATTTT | CASSLVLIATDTQYF
TRBJ1-5 | - | - | 17 | TRBV28 | TGTGCCAGCTCCTCCTGGGAACAGAAACGTAGCAATCAGCCCCAGCATTTT | CASSSWEQKRSNQPQHF
TRBJ2-2 | TRBD2 | - | 17 | TRBV5-1 | TGCGCCAGCAGCCCCGAAGAGGGACTAGCGGGAGGCGGGGAGCTGTTTTTT | CASSPEEGLAGGGELFF
TRBJ1-1 | - | once | 12 | TRBV2 | TGTGCCAGCAATGACCAGGGGATTGAAGCTTTCTTT | CASNDQGIEAFF
TRBJ2-5 | TRBD2 | - | 15 | TRBV19 | TGTGCCAGTAGTTCCCTAGCGGGAGAAGCAGAGACCCAGTACTTC | CASSSLAGEAETQYF